These T cell receptor beta chains were read from a single sample in a study of blood T cell repertoires in COVID-19. Sequenced by immunoSEQ multiplex PCR; TCRdb stores in-frame clones only, minus some. This table holds a few hundred thousand clones, around 90% found once. Sequencing was done on a sample of PBMCs or T cells enriched from blood (not recorded which). Receptors originate from a woman aged 50 to 60 who had recovered from COVID-19. Each CDR3 is given with its conserved first and last residue. A D gene is named only where the DNA matches it firmly. Expanded clones get a size class; other rows say once, few or many, or leave the size out.

j_gene	d_gene	abundance	v_gene	CDR3nt	CDR3aa
TRBJ2-7	TRBD1	NA	TRBV29-1	TGCAGCGCCCGACAGGGGGCCTCCTACGAGCAGTACTTC	CSARQGASYEQYF
TRBJ1-2	NA	NA	TRBV27	TGTGCCAGCAGTTTATCGTGGGACTCCAATGGCTACACCTTC	CASSLSWDSNGYTF
TRBJ2-7	NA	NA	TRBV5-4	TGTGCCAGCAGCCCGAGCTATGACAGGATCTACGAGCAGTACTTC	CASSPSYDRIYEQYF
TRBJ2-1	NA	NA	TRBV29-1	TGCAGCGGCCTTGCGGGGCCCGGTGAGCAGTTCTTC	CSGLAGPGEQFF
TRBJ2-7	NA	NA	TRBV28	TGTGCCAGCAGTTTCTTCAGCAAAGGAGGCGAGCAGTACTTC	CASSFFSKGGEQYF
TRBJ2-2	NA	many	TRBV30	TGTGCCTGGAGCGGAAGGTGGGGGCTAGCGGTTTCGAACACCGGGGAGCTGTTTTTT	CAWSGRWGLAVSNTGELFF
TRBJ2-7	NA	NA	TRBV7-9	TGTGCCAGCAGATCACCACAGGGCTACGAGCAGTACTTC	CASRSPQGYEQYF
TRBJ2-1	TRBD2	few	TRBV5-1	TGCGCCAGCAGCAAACGGGAGGGCCCGTTCAATGAGCAGTTCTTC	CASSKREGPFNEQFF
TRBJ2-7	TRBD1	NA	TRBV28	TGTGCCAGCAGTGGACAGGGTAATTTTTACGAGCAGTACTTC	CASSGQGNFYEQYF
TRBJ2-7	NA	once	TRBV6-6	TGTGCCAGCAGCCAAGGAGTTTACGAGCAGTACTTC	CASSQGVYEQYF
TRBJ2-1	TRBD2	NA	TRBV27	TGTGCCAGCACCCCTAGCGGGAGCCACAATGAGCAGTTCTTC	CASTPSGSHNEQFF
TRBJ1-3	NA	NA	TRBV7-8	TGTGCCAGCAGCTTTCACTATACTTCCGCCTCTGGAAACACCATATATTTT	CASSFHYTSASGNTIYF
TRBJ1-2	TRBD1	NA	TRBV7-2	TGTGCCAGCAGCTCTCCGGGACAGCCTAACTATGGCTACACCTTC	CASSSPGQPNYGYTF
TRBJ2-3	TRBD2	NA	TRBV28	TGTGCCAGCAGTTTCTCAGCGGGACTCACAGATACGCAGTATTTT	CASSFSAGLTDTQYF
TRBJ2-3	TRBD1	NA	TRBV11-2	TGTGCCAGCAGCTTATTCCGGGACAGGGCGGTCACAGATACGCAGTATTTT	CASSLFRDRAVTDTQYF
TRBJ1-2	TRBD1	NA	TRBV5-4	TGTGCCAGCAGCGGCACAGGGGTTTGGGCGAATGGCTACACCTTC	CASSGTGVWANGYTF
TRBJ2-2	TRBD1	NA	TRBV3-1/TRBV3-2	TGTGCCAGCAGCCAGAGGCAGGGGGCGCGATCCGGGGAGCTGTTTTTT	CASSQRQGARSGELFF
TRBJ2-1	TRBD2	NA	TRBV9	TGTGCCAGCAGCGTCACCGGGACTAGCGGGTACAATGAGCAGTTCTTC	CASSVTGTSGYNEQFF
TRBJ2-1	TRBD2	NA	TRBV7-9	TGTGCCAGCAGCCGCCGTGTAAGCGGGAGGGTTACGAGGAATGAGCAGTTCTTC	CASSRRVSGRVTRNEQFF
TRBJ2-1	TRBD2	NA	TRBV4-3	TGCGCCAGCAGCCAAGAACCAGCGGGGGGGAATGAGCAGTTCTTC	CASSQEPAGGNEQFF
TRBJ1-5	TRBD1	NA	TRBV27	TGTGCCAGCAGTACAGGGGGCGGCCAGCCCCAGCATTTT	CASSTGGGQPQHF
TRBJ2-1	NA	NA	TRBV7-2	TGTGCCACTGGTCAGACTGGGAGCTCCTACAATGAGCAGTTCTTC	CATGQTGSSYNEQFF
TRBJ1-2	NA	few	TRBV9	TGTGCCAGCTCGACCCTGCAGGGGTCCTACACCTTC	CASSTLQGSYTF
TRBJ2-1	TRBD2	NA	TRBV7-9	TGTGCCAGCAGGAAAACTAGCGGGAGACGCAACGGTGCGGGAAATGAGCAGTTCTTC	CASRKTSGRRNGAGNEQFF
TRBJ2-5	TRBD1	NA	TRBV28	TGTGCCAGCAGGCGACAGGGCTCGAAGACCCAGTACTTC	CASRRQGSKTQYF
TRBJ2-1	TRBD1	NA	TRBV6-5	TGTGCCAGCAACACCGGGACAGGCGTCTACAATGAGCAGTTCTTC	CASNTGTGVYNEQFF
TRBJ1-1	NA	NA	TRBV2	TGTGCCAGCAGTGAGTCAGCTGAAGCTTTCTTT	CASSESAEAFF
TRBJ1-4	NA	NA	TRBV28	TGTGCCAGCAGCTCCGGCGGTCGGGGAGGGGATGAAAAACTGTTTTTT	CASSSGGRGGDEKLFF
TRBJ1-1	NA	NA	TRBV11-2	TGTGCCAGCAGCTTAGGACTAGGCAACACTGAAGCTTTCTTT	CASSLGLGNTEAFF
TRBJ2-1	NA	NA	TRBV3-1/TRBV3-2	TGTGCCAGCAGCCGCCCGGATGAGCAGTTCTTC	CASSRPDEQFF
TRBJ2-1	NA	NA	TRBV21-1	TGTGCCAGCAGCAAAGAAAGCGGGAGGTCCGCCAATGAGCAGTTCTTC	CASSKESGRSANEQFF
TRBJ2-1	TRBD1	once	TRBV30	TGTGCCTGGTCAAGGGGAACAGGGGTCGATGAGCAGTTCTTC	CAWSRGTGVDEQFF
TRBJ2-7	TRBD2	NA	TRBV19	TGTGCCAGTAGTACCGGACTAGCGGGAGAGCAGTACTTC	CASSTGLAGEQYF
TRBJ1-6	NA	many	TRBV27	TGTGCCAGCAGTATCCTGACAGACTCCTATAATTCACCCCTCCACTTT	CASSILTDSYNSPLHF
TRBJ2-2	NA	NA	TRBV7-2	TGTGCCAGCAGCCTCGGACTAAACACCGGGGAGCTGTTTTTT	CASSLGLNTGELFF
TRBJ1-5	TRBD1	NA	TRBV5-1	TGCGCCAGCAGCCCAGCGGGTATAGGGGGCCGTCAGCCCCAGCATTTT	CASSPAGIGGRQPQHF
TRBJ1-2	TRBD1	NA	TRBV5-6	TGTGCCAGCAGCGTCGGACAGGTGTTATGGGATGGCTACACCTTC	CASSVGQVLWDGYTF
TRBJ2-5	NA	NA	TRBV3-1/TRBV3-2	TGTGCCAGCAGCCAAGAAAGGACAGTGCCGCAAGAGACCCAGTACTTC	CASSQERTVPQETQYF
TRBJ1-2	TRBD1	NA	TRBV5-6	TGTGCCAGCAGCGATAGGGACAGCCTTAACTATGGCTACACCTTC	CASSDRDSLNYGYTF
TRBJ2-3	NA	once	TRBV5-4	TGTGCCAGCAGCGGTGGTGGGAGATCCGGGACAGATACGCAGTATTTT	CASSGGGRSGTDTQYF
TRBJ1-1	NA	medium-sized	TRBV7-9	TGTGCCAGCAGCTATCCACAGGGAAGGAACACTGAAGCTTTCTTT	CASSYPQGRNTEAFF
TRBJ1-6	TRBD1	NA	TRBV5-5	TGTGCCAGCAGCCGAGACAGGGCAAATTCACCCCTCCACTTT	CASSRDRANSPLHF
TRBJ2-1	TRBD2	NA	TRBV5-1	TGCGCCAGCAGCTTGGCGGAGTTAGCGGGAGCAGCTGAGCAGTTCTTC	CASSLAELAGAAEQFF
TRBJ1-2	NA	NA	TRBV27	TGTGCCAGCAGGACCTCGCGACAACAGGACTATGGCTACACCTTC	CASRTSRQQDYGYTF
TRBJ1-3	NA	few	TRBV3-1/TRBV3-2	TGTGCCAGCAGCCAAGCCTCGTTTTCGGGTCGAGGAAACACCATATATTTT	CASSQASFSGRGNTIYF
TRBJ1-1	NA	NA	TRBV18	TGTGCCAGCTCACAAATTCTTGGACGGACTAACACTGAAGCTTTCTTT	CASSQILGRTNTEAFF
TRBJ2-2	NA	NA	TRBV7-9	TGTGCCAGCAGCTTAGTAGCTAACAGGGCCCTGACCGGGGAGCTGTTTTTT	CASSLVANRALTGELFF
TRBJ1-1	TRBD1	once	TRBV14	TGTGCCAGCAGCCAGCCCGGACAGGGTTTGACTGAAGCTTTCTTT	CASSQPGQGLTEAFF
TRBJ1-3	TRBD1	NA	TRBV19	TGTGCCACTAATCCGGGACAGGGATCTGGAAACACCATATATTTT	CATNPGQGSGNTIYF
TRBJ1-5	TRBD1	NA	TRBV4-2	TGTGCCAGCAGCCCCACAGGGGGCGACATAAGCAATCAGCCCCAGCATTTT	CASSPTGGDISNQPQHF
TRBJ2-2	NA	NA	TRBV25-1	TGTGCCAGCAGTAGTTTTGGGCAGAACACCGGGGAGCTGTTTTTT	CASSSFGQNTGELFF
TRBJ2-7	NA	NA	TRBV28	TGTGCCAGCAGTTTAAGTGCCACTTACTACGAGCAGTACTTC	CASSLSATYYEQYF